One sample yielded the 12 T cell receptor beta chains listed below, sequenced in a study of blood T cell repertoires in COVID-19. Profiled with immunoSEQ multiplex PCR; TCRdb holds only in-frame clones, not every one. Altogether about 61,000 clones are present, 88% being singletons, with the ten largest covering around a fifth. The sequenced sample consisted of peripheral blood. These receptors originate from a woman aged 45-60 years with active or convalescent COVID-19.

This chain uses TRBV6-5 with TRBJ2-7; 12 bases fit TRBD2. In germline, CDR1 is MNHEY, CDR2 SVGAGI. V lost 10 bases and J lost 3; bases outside the gene matches: 7. The CDR3 extends over 14 amino acids. As DNA, the CDR3 is TGTGCCACCCTTGGGACTAGCGGGCACTACGAGCAGTACTTC. It is translated as CATLGTSGHYEQYF.

J is TRBJ2-7 and V is TRBV5-3, with 15 bases lining up with TRBD2. TRBV5-3 is identified as an open reading frame with a role that is uncertain. V lost 4 bases, J lost 5 bases, and 4 bases stayed unmatched. This CDR3 is built from 15 residues. The DNA for the CDR3 is TGTGCCAGAAGCAAGGGGACTAGCGGGAGGAACGAGCAGTACTTC. The encoded protein is CARSKGTSGRNEQYF.

V usage is TRBV7-9 and J usage is TRBJ1-2; 7 positions agree with TRBD1. Germline loops: CDR1 SEHNR, CDR2 FQNEAQ (reference sequence). J gave up 4 bases and V 11 bases, and 13 bases lay outside the gene matches. The CDR3 extends over 14 amino acids. The CDR3 loop reads CAPGVVRQGYGYTF. CDR3 bases: TGTGCCCCCGGCGTCGTAAGACAGGGCTATGGCTACACCTTC. The entire variable domain, with the rest obtained from reference TRBV7-9 and TRBJ1-2, is as follows: DTGVSQNPRHKITKRGQNVTFRCDPISEHNRLYWYRQTLGQGPEFLTYFQNEAQLEKSRLLSDRFSAERPKGSFSTLEIQRTEQGDSAMYLCAPGVVRQGYGYTFGSGTRLTVV.

This clone was recorded a few times. In nucleotides, the CDR3 is TGCGCCAGCAGCTTGACCGGGACAGGGTATAGTGATGAGCAGTTCTTC. This encodes CASSLTGTGYSDEQFF. The chain recombines TRBV5-1 with TRBJ2-1; 9 bases map to TRBD1. The germline V gene encodes CDR1 SGHRS and CDR2 YFSETQ. This CDR3 comprises 16 residues. V trimming: 1 base; J trimming: 8 bases; junction bases outside the gene matches: 10.

This clone was seen just once. This chain connects TRBV2 to TRBJ2-3; TRBD2 aligns across 12 bases. The CDR3 runs 16 residues. After removal of 5 bases from V and 1 base from J, the junction contained 4 bases not matched to a gene. The germline gives CDR1 SNHLY, CDR2 FYNNEI. The CDR3, as DNA: TGTGCCAGCAGTCTAGCGGGAGGGTACCGCACAGATACGCAGTATTTT. Protein product: CASSLAGGYRTDTQYF.

The sample holds one count of this clone. The CDR3, as DNA: TGTGCCAGCAGACCACAGGTTGCGACTGAAGCTTTCTTT. Amino acid sequence: CASRPQVATEAFF. J is TRBJ1-1 and V is TRBV2; a weak D match, TRBD1 (5 bases). V lost 6 bases and J 5 bases, leaving 13 bases between the germline ends. The CDR3 is 13 amino acids. Germline V CDR1 and CDR2: SNHLY, FYNNEI. The full variable domain, in which reference TRBV2 and TRBJ1-1 provide the parts outside the CDR3, is EPEVTQTPSHQVTQMGQEVILRCVPISNHLYFYWYRQILGQKVEFLVSFYNNEISEKSEIFDDQFSVERPDGSNFTLKIRSTKLEDSAMYFCASRPQVATEAFFGQGTRLTVV.

V gene TRBV7-3 combines with J gene TRBJ2-2, with D perhaps matching TRBD1 (6 bases). From germline, CDR1 is SGHTA and CDR2 FQGTGA. Trimming pared 2 bases from V and 5 bases from J, leaving 12 bases between. The length of the CDR3 is 15 residues. CDR3 coding DNA: TGTGCCAGCAGCTTACGAGGACAGTCTACCGGGGAGCTGTTTTTT. Amino acids: CASSLRGQSTGELFF.

This clone is a singleton in its sample. The chain joins TRBV5-1 to TRBJ2-1, with TRBD2 identical over 10 bases. The CDR3 extends over 19 amino acids. The ends lost 3 bases at V and 5 bases at J; junction bases unmatched: 17. Germline V gene lookup returns CDR1 SGHRS and CDR2 YFSETQ. DNA for the CDR3: TGCGCCAGCAGCTCAATAGCTAGCGGGAGATTCCCGTCCGACAATGAGCAGTTCTTC. Its translation is CASSSIASGRFPSDNEQFF. The whole variable domain, remainder taken from reference TRBV5-1 and TRBJ2-1, is KAGVTQTPRYLIKTRGQQVTLSCSPISGHRSVSWYQQTPGQGLQFLFEYFSETQRNKGNFPGRFSGRQFSNSRSEMNVSTLELGDSALYLCASSSIASGRFPSDNEQFFGPGTRLTVL.

In its sample, this clone was seen a few times. CDR3 sequence: CARLEAGGRADDEQFF. The CDR3 DNA follows: TGTGCCAGATTAGAAGCGGGAGGGAGGGCAGATGATGAGCAGTTCTTC. The V call is TRBV6-4, the J call TRBJ2-1; 10 bases align to TRBD2. Trimming cost V 9 bases and J 8 bases; bases outside gene matches: 16. Germline lookup yields CDR1 MRHNA and CDR2 SNTAGT. This CDR3 comprises 16 residues.

This chain's CDR3 is CASSLASLSGVTGELFF. CDR3 DNA sequence: TGCGCCAGCAGCTTGGCTTCTCTGTCGGGGGTTACCGGGGAGCTGTTTTTT. V usage is TRBV5-1 and J usage is TRBJ2-2; perhaps TRBD2 as D (6 bases). Between the trimmed V and J ends, which lost 0 bases and 5 bases, there was a span of 17 bases. CDR1 is SGHRS and CDR2 is YFSETQ in the germline V gene. The CDR3 extends over 17 amino acids.

V and J are TRBV18 and TRBJ2-7, with 8 bases lining up with TRBD1. The length of the CDR3 is 15 residues. V dropped 3 bases and J dropped 2; count of bases not matched to a gene: 6. Germline values: CDR1 KGHSH, CDR2 LQKENI. The CDR3 loop is CASSPPTGAAYEQYF. In nucleotides, the CDR3 is TGTGCCAGCTCACCGCCGACAGGGGCCGCCTACGAGCAGTACTTC. The full variable domain, completed using reference TRBV18 and TRBJ2-7, is NAGVMQNPRHLVRRRGQEARLRCSPMKGHSHVYWYRQLPEEGLKFMVYLQKENIIDESGMPKERFSAEFPKEGPSILRIQQVVRGDSAAYFCASSPPTGAAYEQYFGPGTRLTVT.

This clone qualifies as medium-sized. The gene calls are TRBV2 and TRBJ2-7; D is unresolved. Germline V lookup: CDR1 SNHLY, CDR2 FYNNEI. The germline V and J ends were trimmed by 5 bases and 1 base, with 9 bases remaining between them. The CDR3 extends over 13 amino acids. The CDR3 sequence is CASSQLGSYEQYF. Here the CDR3 DNA reads TGTGCCAGCAGTCAACTTGGTTCCTACGAGCAGTACTTC.